Listed below are T cell receptor beta chains from one sample, sequenced in a study of blood T cells in healthy people across ages. TCRdb recomputed calls from the 5' RACE reads with MiXCR, one row per CDR3 protein. Here the sample spans approximately 810,000 distinct CDR3 sequences, 25% to 30% being singletons. Sample: blood. Receptors originate from a woman older than 75 in good health. Both conserved end residues are part of each CDR3. The D gene is left open where the match is weak. Rows give clone size only sometimes, using once, few, many, or a class for an expanded clone.

d_gene: NA
abundance: few
v_gene: TRBV29-1
j_gene: TRBJ2-7
CDR3aa: CSVARGPVYNEQYF
CDR3nt: TGCAGCGTTGCCCGGGGGCCGGTTTACAATGAGCAGTACTTC

d_gene: NA
abundance: many
v_gene: TRBV7-2
j_gene: TRBJ2-1
CDR3aa: CASSRGEVGEQFF
CDR3nt: TGTGCCAGCAGCCGAGGGGAGGTAGGTGAGCAGTTCTTC

d_gene: TRBD1
abundance: many
v_gene: TRBV7-2
j_gene: TRBJ2-7
CDR3aa: CASSLEAQGLPYEQYF
CDR3nt: TGTGCCAGCAGCTTAGAGGCACAGGGGTTACCCTACGAGCAGTACTTC

d_gene: NA
abundance: NA
v_gene: TRBV4-1
j_gene: TRBJ2-7
CDR3aa: CASSQDGGTGDYEQYF
CDR3nt: TGCGCCAGCAGCCAAGATGGGGGCACGGGGGACTACGAGCAGTACTTC

d_gene: NA
abundance: few
v_gene: TRBV4-2
j_gene: TRBJ2-1
CDR3aa: CASSPRKGGAYSYNEQFF
CDR3nt: TGTGCCAGCAGCCCCCGTAAGGGGGGGGCCTACTCCTACAATGAGCAGTTCTTC

d_gene: TRBD1
abundance: NA
v_gene: TRBV7-9
j_gene: TRBJ2-5
CDR3aa: CASSSTGGLKTQYF
CDR3nt: TGTGCCAGCAGCTCCACAGGGGGCCTGAAGACCCAGTACTTC

d_gene: NA
abundance: many
v_gene: TRBV6-5
j_gene: TRBJ2-7
CDR3aa: CASSYYGQKGYEQYF
CDR3nt: TGTGCCAGCAGTTACTACGGACAGAAGGGCTACGAGCAGTACTTC

d_gene: TRBD2
abundance: NA
v_gene: TRBV29-1
j_gene: TRBJ2-5
CDR3aa: CSSTSGGRRETQYF
CDR3nt: TGCAGTAGTACTAGCGGGGGGCGGAGAGAGACCCAGTACTTC

d_gene: NA
abundance: many
v_gene: TRBV7-2
j_gene: TRBJ2-7
CDR3aa: CASSFAGPYEQYF
CDR3nt: TGTGCCAGCAGCTTTGCTGGACCCTACGAGCAGTACTTC

d_gene: NA
abundance: many
v_gene: TRBV6-5
j_gene: TRBJ2-7
CDR3aa: CASSYGRGSSYEQYF
CDR3nt: TGTGCCAGCAGTTACGGGCGGGGTAGCTCCTACGAGCAGTACTTC

d_gene: NA
abundance: few
v_gene: TRBV9
j_gene: TRBJ2-5
CDR3aa: CASSVDQTYQETQYF
CDR3nt: TGTGCCAGCAGCGTAGACCAGACGTACCAAGAGACCCAGTACTTC

d_gene: NA
abundance: NA
v_gene: TRBV2
j_gene: TRBJ1-5
CDR3aa: CASTKGGTKGQPQHF
CDR3nt: TGTGCCAGCACCAAGGGTGGGACGAAGGGTCAGCCCCAGCATTTT

d_gene: NA
abundance: few
v_gene: TRBV9
j_gene: TRBJ1-5
CDR3aa: CASSAVGASGQPQHF
CDR3nt: TGTGCCAGCAGTGCAGTGGGGGCTTCGGGTCAGCCCCAGCATTTT

d_gene: NA
abundance: NA
v_gene: TRBV20-1
j_gene: TRBJ2-6
CDR3aa: CSAGKQGTAGANVLTF
CDR3nt: TGCAGTGCTGGGAAACAGGGAACTGCTGGGGCCAACGTCCTGACTTTC

d_gene: NA
abundance: NA
v_gene: TRBV12-3/TRBV12-4
j_gene: TRBJ1-1
CDR3aa: CASRLRQGNTEAFF
CDR3nt: TGTGCCAGCAGGTTAAGGCAGGGGAACACTGAAGCTTTCTTT

d_gene: TRBD1
abundance: NA
v_gene: TRBV20-1
j_gene: TRBJ2-5
CDR3aa: CSAQTGGGEQYF
CDR3nt: TGCAGTGCTCAGACAGGGGGGGGGGAGCAGTACTTC

d_gene: TRBD1
abundance: many
v_gene: TRBV6-2/TRBV6-3
j_gene: TRBJ2-1
CDR3aa: CASTTGYWDREKYNEQFF
CDR3nt: TGTGCCAGCACAACTGGGTACTGGGACAGGGAGAAGTACAATGAGCAGTTCTTC

d_gene: NA
abundance: NA
v_gene: TRBV21-1
j_gene: TRBJ2-6
CDR3aa: CASSSSLVTSGGSKGSGANVLTF
CDR3nt: TGTGCCAGCAGCAGCTCTTTGGTTACTAGCGGGGGTTCTAAAGGCTCTGGGGCCAACGTCCTGACTTTC

d_gene: NA
abundance: NA
v_gene: TRBV7-9
j_gene: TRBJ1-5
CDR3aa: CASSREDQPQHF
CDR3nt: TGTGCCAGCAGCAGGGAGGACCAGCCCCAGCATTTT

d_gene: NA
abundance: few
v_gene: TRBV18
j_gene: TRBJ1-1
CDR3aa: CASSPLIGEAFF
CDR3nt: TGTGCCAGCTCACCACTCATCGGGGAAGCTTTCTTT

d_gene: TRBD1
abundance: few
v_gene: TRBV13
j_gene: TRBJ2-1
CDR3aa: CASSSQGGGEQFF
CDR3nt: TGTGCCAGCAGCTCACAGGGGGGAGGTGAGCAGTTCTTC

d_gene: TRBD1
abundance: many
v_gene: TRBV2
j_gene: TRBJ1-2
CDR3aa: CASSDQGADYGYTF
CDR3nt: TGTGCCAGCAGTGACCAGGGGGCCGACTATGGCTACACCTTC

d_gene: NA
abundance: NA
v_gene: TRBV3-1
j_gene: TRBJ1-1
CDR3aa: CASSRRGVAEAFF
CDR3nt: TGTGCCAGCAGCCGCAGGGGAGTGGCTGAAGCTTTCTTT

d_gene: TRBD2
abundance: few
v_gene: TRBV27
j_gene: TRBJ2-1
CDR3aa: CASSLSGAGGLNEQFF
CDR3nt: TGTGCCAGCAGTTTATCTGGGGCGGGGGGCCTGAATGAGCAGTTCTTC

d_gene: TRBD2
abundance: many
v_gene: TRBV12-3/TRBV12-4
j_gene: TRBJ2-5
CDR3aa: CASSYPRRALAGGPRETQYF
CDR3nt: TGTGCCAGCAGTTACCCCCGGCGGGCTCTAGCGGGGGGCCCTAGGGAGACCCAGTACTTC